The rows below give T cell receptor beta chains drawn from one sample of a study of blood T cell repertoires in COVID-19. Here immunoSEQ multiplex PCR was the method, and the copy in TCRdb shows in-frame clones only, minus some. The sample includes 180,000 or so clones, 84% seen only once; the top ten take approximately 15%. Material for sequencing was peripheral blood. The receptors derive from a woman in her 70s with COVID-19, enrolled during active disease. The CDR3 runs from the conserved cysteine through the conserved F or W. The D gene is left open where the match is weak. Rows may omit the clone size; those that give it use once, few, many or a size class.

J gene,D gene,V gene,clone size,CDR3 DNA,CDR3 protein
TRBJ2-4,.,TRBV28,.,TGTGCCAGCAGTTTAGTACAAAGCAAAAACATTCAGTACTTC,CASSLVQSKNIQYF
TRBJ2-7,.,TRBV28,.,TGTGCCAGCAGTTTATTCAACTCCTACGAGCAGTACTTC,CASSLFNSYEQYF
TRBJ1-5,.,TRBV19,few,TGTGCCAGTAGTCTAAGCAATCAGCCCCAGCATTTT,CASSLSNQPQHF
TRBJ1-2,.,TRBV6-5,.,TGTGCCAGCAGTTACTCAAGGACTATCCGAGGGGATGGCTACACCTTC,CASSYSRTIRGDGYTF
TRBJ2-1,TRBD2,TRBV19,.,TGTGCCAGTAGTATGGGACTAGCGGGAAAGGAAGTTGAGCAGTTCTTC,CASSMGLAGKEVEQFF
TRBJ2-6,.,TRBV11-2,.,TGTGCCAGCAGCTTTACCAGGACAGCCGCCTCTGGGGCCAACGTCCTGACTTTC,CASSFTRTAASGANVLTF
TRBJ2-3,.,TRBV19,.,TGTGCCAGTAGTACCCGGAGGGACCGGACAGATACGCAGTATTTT,CASSTRRDRTDTQYF
TRBJ1-6,TRBD1,TRBV6-1,.,TGTGCCAGCAGTGAAGTTGCGGGACAGGCCCCCTTTTCACCCCTCCACTTT,CASSEVAGQAPFSPLHF
TRBJ1-5,.,TRBV5-1,.,TGCGCCAGCAGTCAGGAAGGGACACTCAATCAGCCCCAGCATTTT,CASSQEGTLNQPQHF
TRBJ2-5,TRBD2,TRBV19,.,TGTGCCAGTAGTATGGGAGCGGGAGAGGTCGAGACCCAGTACTTC,CASSMGAGEVETQYF
TRBJ2-7,.,TRBV2,.,TGTGCCAGCAGTGTTAACTACGAGCAGTACTTC,CASSVNYEQYF
TRBJ2-2,.,TRBV29-1,few,TGCAGCGCCTTCTTCGGGGAGCTGTTTTTT,CSAFFGELFF
TRBJ1-1,.,TRBV10-3,.,TGTGCCATCGGGCAGGGGTGGGACACTGAAGCTTTCTTT,CAIGQGWDTEAFF
TRBJ1-4,TRBD1,TRBV10-3,.,TGTGCCATCAGTCGGGACAGGGCCGCTCAGGGTGAAAAACTGTTTTTT,CAISRDRAAQGEKLFF
TRBJ2-5,TRBD2,TRBV6-2/TRBV6-3,.,TGTGCCAGCAGTTTCTCCCGGACTAGGCAGGAGACCCAGTACTTC,CASSFSRTRQETQYF
TRBJ2-7,.,TRBV6-1,.,TGTGCCAGCAGTGACGGCTACGAGCAGTACTTC,CASSDGYEQYF
TRBJ1-2,TRBD1,TRBV18,.,TGTGCCAGCTCGCCGACTAGGGGACAGGACTATGGCTACACCTTC,CASSPTRGQDYGYTF
TRBJ2-7,TRBD2,TRBV27,few,TGTGCCAGCAGTTTATATGGCGGGAGTTTTCTGGGTGAGCAGTACTTC,CASSLYGGSFLGEQYF
TRBJ1-1,.,TRBV3-1/TRBV3-2,once,TGTGCCAGCAGCCAGAGGGAGGACACTGAAGCTTTCTTT,CASSQREDTEAFF
TRBJ1-5,TRBD1,TRBV5-6,few,TGTGCCAGCAGCAAACCGGGACAGGGGGATCAGCCCCAGCATTTT,CASSKPGQGDQPQHF
TRBJ2-7,TRBD2,TRBV4-2,.,TGTGCCAGCAGCCAGGAGAAGAGCGGGAGCTCCTACGAGCAGTACTTC,CASSQEKSGSSYEQYF
TRBJ2-1,.,TRBV18,.,TGTGCCAGCTCAGGGGCTGATGAGCAGTTCTTC,CASSGADEQFF
TRBJ1-2,TRBD1,TRBV6-5,.,TGTGCCAGCAGCTCCGGGACAGTCTATGGCTACACCTTC,CASSSGTVYGYTF
TRBJ1-2,.,TRBV11-2,.,TGTGCCAGCAGCTTCCTGGCAGGTAGCTATGGCTACACCTTC,CASSFLAGSYGYTF
TRBJ2-1,.,TRBV12-5,once,TGTGCTAGTGGTTCCCCAGGCAATGAGCAGTTCTTC,CASGSPGNEQFF
TRBJ1-1,.,TRBV3-1/TRBV3-2,.,TGTGCCAGCAGCCGGGGAGGGAACGAAGCTTTCTTT,CASSRGGNEAFF
TRBJ2-1,TRBD2,TRBV9,.,TGTGCCAGCAGCGCCGGGGGGGCTAGCGCCTACAATGAGCAGTTCTTC,CASSAGGASAYNEQFF
TRBJ2-7,.,TRBV7-2,.,TGTGCCAGCAGCTTAGGAGGTCACCTCTCCTACGAGCAGTACTTC,CASSLGGHLSYEQYF
TRBJ1-1,.,TRBV25-1,few,TGTGCCAGCAGTCCTCCTAGGGGCTCCACTGAAGCTTTCTTT,CASSPPRGSTEAFF
TRBJ1-5,.,TRBV6-5,.,TGTGCCAGCACTCCACTAGCGACGACGGGGCAGCCCCAGCATTTT,CASTPLATTGQPQHF
TRBJ1-2,.,TRBV4-2,.,TGTGCCAGCAGCCTCAGACAGCCCGCTAACTATGGCTACACCTTC,CASSLRQPANYGYTF
TRBJ2-7,TRBD2,TRBV4-1,.,TGCGCCAGCAGCCAAGACCTTTCAGCGGGAGGGACATACGAGCAGTACTTC,CASSQDLSAGGTYEQYF
TRBJ1-2,.,TRBV6-1,few,TGTGCCAGCAGTGAAAAGGGGGGGATCAACTATGGCTACACCTTC,CASSEKGGINYGYTF
TRBJ2-7,.,TRBV2,.,TGTGCCAGCCTCAGGGCCCTCTGGGACGAGCAGTACTTC,CASLRALWDEQYF
TRBJ1-6,TRBD1,TRBV28,.,TGTGCCGTCCGAACAGGGGACTCACCCCTCCACTTT,CAVRTGDSPLHF
TRBJ1-2,.,TRBV28,.,TGTGCCAGCAGTCCTCGGTTCAGGCGGGATGGCTACACCTTC,CASSPRFRRDGYTF
TRBJ1-1,.,TRBV6-6,.,TGTGCCAGCAGTCGACATAACACTGAAGCTTTCTTT,CASSRHNTEAFF
TRBJ2-3,TRBD2,TRBV5-4,.,TGTGCCAGCAGCTTGGGGACTAGCGGTTTTACAGATACGCAGTATTTT,CASSLGTSGFTDTQYF
TRBJ2-1,TRBD1,TRBV19,.,TGTGCCAGTAGTATAGTTGGGACAGGGGGCAATGAGCAGTTCTTC,CASSIVGTGGNEQFF
TRBJ2-3,TRBD2,TRBV2,.,TGTGCCAGCAGGCTAACCCCGACTAGCGGGGGTGCAGATACGCAGTATTTT,CASRLTPTSGGADTQYF
TRBJ2-1,TRBD1,TRBV7-8,.,TGTGCCAGCAGCTTGGACGAGACAGGGGATGTCGATGAGCAGTTCTTC,CASSLDETGDVDEQFF
TRBJ2-3,TRBD2,TRBV11-2,.,TGTGCCAGCAGCTCCCTCGGGCAGCGGGGGGCTTCAGCGTATTTT,CASSSLGQRGASAYF